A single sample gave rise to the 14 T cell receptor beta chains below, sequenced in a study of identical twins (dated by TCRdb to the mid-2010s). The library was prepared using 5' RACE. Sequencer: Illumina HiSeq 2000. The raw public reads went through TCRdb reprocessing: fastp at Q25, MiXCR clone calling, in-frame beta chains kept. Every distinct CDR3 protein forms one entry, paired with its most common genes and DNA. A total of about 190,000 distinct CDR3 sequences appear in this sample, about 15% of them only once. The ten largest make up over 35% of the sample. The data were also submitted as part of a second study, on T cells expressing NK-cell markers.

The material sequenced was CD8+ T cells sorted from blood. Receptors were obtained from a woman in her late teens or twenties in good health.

CDR3 protein: CASSLEAGRVPYNEQFF. The CDR3 nucleotides are TGTGCCAGCAGCTTAGAAGCTGGCAGGGTGCCCTACAATGAGCAGTTCTTC. The genes are TRBV7-9 and TRBJ2-1; possibly TRBD1 for D (5 bases). V lost 1 base and J lost 2, with 15 bases in between. In germline, CDR1 is SEHNR, CDR2 FQNEAQ (reference sequence). The CDR3 runs to 17 residues.

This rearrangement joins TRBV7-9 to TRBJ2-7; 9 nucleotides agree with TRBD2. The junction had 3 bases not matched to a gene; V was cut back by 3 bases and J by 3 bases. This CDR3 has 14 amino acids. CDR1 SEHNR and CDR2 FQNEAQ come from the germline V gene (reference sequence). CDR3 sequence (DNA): TGTGCCAGCAGCTTGACTAGCGGCCTCTACGAGCAGTACTTC. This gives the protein CASSLTSGLYEQYF.

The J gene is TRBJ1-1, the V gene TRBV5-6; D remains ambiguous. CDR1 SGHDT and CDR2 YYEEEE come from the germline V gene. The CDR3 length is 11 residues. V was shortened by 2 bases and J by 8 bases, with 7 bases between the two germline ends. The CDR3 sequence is CASSFRTEAFF. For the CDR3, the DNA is TGTGCCAGCAGCTTCCGGACGGAAGCTTTCTTT. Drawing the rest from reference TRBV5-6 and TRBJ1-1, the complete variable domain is DAGVTQSPTHLIKTRGQQVTLRCSPKSGHDTVSWYQQALGQGPQFIFQYYEEEERQRGNFPDRFSGHQFPNYSSELNVNALLLGDSALYLCASSFRTEAFFGQGTRLTVV.

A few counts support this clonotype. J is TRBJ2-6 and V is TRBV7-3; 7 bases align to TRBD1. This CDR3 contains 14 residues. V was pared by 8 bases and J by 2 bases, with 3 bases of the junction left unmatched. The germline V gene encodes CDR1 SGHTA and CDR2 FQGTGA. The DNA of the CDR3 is TGTGCCAGCGCCCAGGGGGCTGGGGCCAACGTCCTGACTTTC. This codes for CASAQGAGANVLTF.

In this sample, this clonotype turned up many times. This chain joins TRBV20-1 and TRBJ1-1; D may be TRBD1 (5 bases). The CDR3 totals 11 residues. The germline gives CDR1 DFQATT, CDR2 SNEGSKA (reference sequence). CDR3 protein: CRATGSGEAFF. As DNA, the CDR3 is TGCAGAGCCACCGGTTCAGGGGAAGCTTTCTTT.

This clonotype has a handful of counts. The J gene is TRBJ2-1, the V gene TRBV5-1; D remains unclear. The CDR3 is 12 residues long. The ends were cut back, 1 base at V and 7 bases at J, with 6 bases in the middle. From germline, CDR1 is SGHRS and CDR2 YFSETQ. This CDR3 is CASSLSINEQFF. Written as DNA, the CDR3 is TGCGCCAGCAGCTTGAGTATAAATGAGCAGTTCTTC.

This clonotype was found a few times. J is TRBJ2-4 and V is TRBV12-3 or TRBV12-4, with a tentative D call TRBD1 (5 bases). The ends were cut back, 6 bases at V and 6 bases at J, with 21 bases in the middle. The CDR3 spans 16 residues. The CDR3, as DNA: TGTGCCAGCAGCTCTCTAGGGCAGGGTGCAGGAAACATTCAGTACTTC. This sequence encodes CASSSLGQGAGNIQYF.

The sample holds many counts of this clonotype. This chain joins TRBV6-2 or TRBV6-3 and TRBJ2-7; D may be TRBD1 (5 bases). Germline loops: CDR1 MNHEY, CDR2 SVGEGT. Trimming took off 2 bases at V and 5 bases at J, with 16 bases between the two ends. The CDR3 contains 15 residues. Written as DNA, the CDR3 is TGTGCCAGCAGTTACACTATGACAGAACCCCACGAGCAGTACTTC. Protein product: CASSYTMTEPHEQYF.

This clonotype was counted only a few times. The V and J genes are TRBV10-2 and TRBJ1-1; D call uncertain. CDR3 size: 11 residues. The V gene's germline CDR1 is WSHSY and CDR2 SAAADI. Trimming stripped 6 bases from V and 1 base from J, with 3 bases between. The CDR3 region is CASRTNTEAFF. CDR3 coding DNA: TGCGCCAGCAGAACGAACACTGAAGCTTTCTTT.

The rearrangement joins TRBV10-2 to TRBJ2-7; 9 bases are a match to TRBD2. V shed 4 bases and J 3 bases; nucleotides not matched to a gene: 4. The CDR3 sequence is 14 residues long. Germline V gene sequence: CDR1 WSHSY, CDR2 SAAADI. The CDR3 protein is CASSGETSGYEQYF. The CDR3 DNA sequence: TGCGCCAGCAGTGGGGAGACTAGCGGCTACGAGCAGTACTTC.

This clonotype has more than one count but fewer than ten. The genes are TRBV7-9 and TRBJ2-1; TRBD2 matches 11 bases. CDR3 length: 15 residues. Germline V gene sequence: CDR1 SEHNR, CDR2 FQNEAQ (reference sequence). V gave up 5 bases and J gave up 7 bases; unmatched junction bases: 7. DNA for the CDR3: TGTGCCAGCAGCCGGCTAGCGGGAGGTCCAAATGAGCAGTTCTTC. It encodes CASSRLAGGPNEQFF.

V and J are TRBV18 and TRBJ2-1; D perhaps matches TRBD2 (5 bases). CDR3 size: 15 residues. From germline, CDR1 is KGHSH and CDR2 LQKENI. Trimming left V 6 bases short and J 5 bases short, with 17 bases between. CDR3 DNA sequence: TGTGCCAGCTCCTTCCGGGGTTATTCCGACAATGAGCAGTTCTTC. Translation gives CASSFRGYSDNEQFF.

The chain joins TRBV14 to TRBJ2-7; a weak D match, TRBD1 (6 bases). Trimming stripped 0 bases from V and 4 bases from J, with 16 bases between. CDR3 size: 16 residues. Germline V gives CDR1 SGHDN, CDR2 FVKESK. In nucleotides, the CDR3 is TGTGCCAGCAGCCAAGATATGGGGGCCCCATCGTACGAGCAGTACTTC. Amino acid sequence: CASSQDMGAPSYEQYF.

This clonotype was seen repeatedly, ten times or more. Here the CDR3 DNA reads TGTGCCAGCAGTTTATACGGGCTCGAGCAGTACTTC. It codes for CASSLYGLEQYF. This chain uses TRBV12-3 or TRBV12-4 with TRBJ2-7; D not resolved. The CDR3 has 12 amino acids. V dropped 2 bases and J dropped 6 bases, with 8 bases sitting between them.